This TCR beta chain is from a study of identical twins. One entry per CDR3 protein results from TCRdb running MiXCR on the 5' RACE reads. Of roughly 1,500,000 distinct CDR3 sequences listed, less than 40% were seen once; the top ten hold around 0.3%. This CDR3 is 14 amino acids long. Germline CDR1 reads DFQATT; CDR2 reads SNEGSKA (reference sequence). This clonotype occurred once. The rearrangement links TRBV20-1 to TRBJ2-4; no clear D. The closer fit of TRBJ2-7 to the DNA end suggests the J call may be wrong. The TCR originated in a newborn girl in good health. Sequenced material: cord blood. The CDR3 sequence is CSARVIRVRHEQYF. CDR3 nucleotide sequence: TGCAGTGCTAGAGTGATCAGAGTCAGACACGAGCAGTACTTC.